A selection of T cell receptor beta chains follows, all from one sample in a study of identical twins. Each CDR3 protein is one row after TCRdb ran MiXCR on the 5' RACE reads. The sample carries approximately 230,000 distinct CDR3 sequences, approximately 7.1% recorded once. These data also featured in a second study, about T cells expressing NK-cell markers.

Sequencing was done on a sample of CD8+ T cells sorted from blood. These receptors came from a woman between 18 and 30 years old in good health. Each CDR3 is given with its conserved first and last residue. D genes are given only for firm matches. Clone size appears in some rows only: once, few, many, or a class for an expanded clone.

D	length	V	J	size	CDR3	DNA
.	11	TRBV20-1	TRBJ1-1	.	CSARSGAEAFF	TGCAGTGCTAGAAGCGGGGCTGAAGCTTTCTTT
.	14	TRBV7-6	TRBJ2-5	.	CASSEVGQQETQYF	TGTGCCAGCAGCGAAGTCGGACAGCAAGAGACCCAGTACTTC
TRBD2	14	TRBV6-2/TRBV6-3	TRBJ2-2	many	CASEGLAFSGELFF	TGTGCCAGCGAGGGACTAGCTTTCTCCGGGGAGCTGTTTTTT
TRBD1	17	TRBV28	TRBJ2-6	few	CASSIQGARPGANVLTF	TGTGCCAGCAGTATCCAGGGGGCGCGACCTGGGGCCAACGTCCTGACTTTC
.	13	TRBV7-9	TRBJ1-2	many	CASSSGPPDGYTF	TGTGCCAGCAGCTCCGGTCCCCCGGATGGCTACACCTTC
.	13	TRBV6-5	TRBJ1-5	.	CASSTVGGQPQHF	TGTGCCAGCAGTACTGTTGGGGGTCAGCCCCAGCATTTT
TRBD2	15	TRBV6-5	TRBJ2-3	.	CASSYLAGLTDTQYF	TGTGCCAGCAGTTATCTAGCGGGGCTAACAGATACGCAGTATTTT
.	13	TRBV15	TRBJ1-1	many	CATSPSGSVEAFF	TGTGCCACCAGCCCCTCTGGGAGCGTGGAGGCTTTCTTT
.	14	TRBV24-1	TRBJ2-7	once	CATSATLPPYEQYF	TGTGCCACCAGTGCTACTCTCCCCCCCTACGAGCAGTACTTC
.	13	TRBV12-3/TRBV12-4	TRBJ1-2	.	CASSPGVVYGYTF	TGTGCCAGCAGTCCCGGGGTTGTATATGGCTACACCTTC
.	16	TRBV7-8	TRBJ1-6	few	CASSLGGEWYNSPLHF	TGTGCCAGCAGCTTAGGGGGGGAATGGTATAATTCACCCCTCCACTTT
.	15	TRBV11-2	TRBJ2-2	few	CASSYAGANTGELFF	TGTGCCAGCAGCTATGCGGGCGCGAACACCGGGGAGCTGTTTTTT
.	13	TRBV2	TRBJ2-7	.	CASSPPSHYEQYF	TGTGCCAGCAGTCCGCCGTCTCACTACGAGCAGTACTTC
TRBD2	15	TRBV6-2/TRBV6-3	TRBJ2-7	.	CASSYASGASYEQYF	TGTGCCAGCAGTTACGCTAGCGGGGCCTCCTACGAGCAGTACTTC
TRBD2	15	TRBV6-4	TRBJ2-7	few	CASTYRTSGAYEQYF	TGTGCCAGCACCTACCGGACTAGCGGGGCCTACGAGCAGTACTTC
.	14	TRBV13	TRBJ2-3	.	CASSLVGPSDTQYF	TGTGCCAGCAGCTTAGTGGGGCCATCAGATACGCAGTATTTT
.	13	TRBV18	TRBJ1-2	few	CASSPPIGYGYTF	TGTGCCAGCTCACCACCTATAGGCTATGGCTACACCTTC
.	15	TRBV12-5	TRBJ2-6	.	CASGVRAAGANVLTF	TGTGCTAGTGGCGTAAGGGCTGCTGGGGCCAACGTCCTGACTTTC
.	14	TRBV7-8	TRBJ2-3	many	CASSHLGSTDTQYF	TGTGCCAGCAGCCACTTGGGGAGCACAGATACGCAGTATTTT
TRBD1	12	TRBV12-3/TRBV12-4	TRBJ1-2	.	CASSSDRADYTF	TGTGCCAGCAGTTCCGACAGGGCTGACTACACCTTC
.	13	TRBV27	TRBJ1-2	many	CASSRRGAYGYTF	TGTGCCAGCAGCCGACGGGGGGCCTATGGCTACACCTTC
.	16	TRBV12-3/TRBV12-4	TRBJ2-1	many	CASSLALGRGYNEQFF	TGTGCCAGCAGTTTAGCGTTGGGACGCGGTTACAATGAGCAGTTCTTC
TRBD2	14	TRBV10-2	TRBJ2-3	few	CASRSGRGTDTQYF	TGCGCCAGCCGAAGCGGGAGGGGAACAGATACGCAGTATTTT
.	13	TRBV6-2/TRBV6-3	TRBJ1-1	few	CASSFLENTEAFF	TGTGCCAGCAGTTTTCTGGAAAACACTGAAGCTTTCTTT
.	15	TRBV11-2	TRBJ2-7	.	CASSPSWGPSYEQYF	TGTGCCAGCAGCCCCTCGTGGGGACCCTCCTACGAGCAGTACTTC
TRBD2	11	TRBV12-3/TRBV12-4	TRBJ2-1	many	CASRSGLAGYF	TGTGCCAGCAGATCGGGACTAGCGGGATACTTC
.	15	TRBV10-2	TRBJ2-3	.	CASRRQDLTTDTQYF	TGCGCCAGCAGAAGACAGGATCTTACCACAGATACGCAGTATTTT
TRBD2	15	TRBV11-3	TRBJ2-7	few	CASSFASGASYEQYF	TGTGCCAGCAGCTTTGCCAGCGGGGCCTCCTACGAGCAGTACTTC
.	14	TRBV12-3/TRBV12-4	TRBJ2-2	many	CASSLEPGAGELFF	TGTGCCAGCAGTTTAGAGCCTGGTGCCGGGGAGCTGTTTTTT
TRBD1	15	TRBV12-5	TRBJ2-5	.	CASGSRTGGGETQYF	TGTGCTAGTGGTTCGAGGACAGGGGGTGGAGAGACCCAGTACTTC
.	13	TRBV5-1	TRBJ2-1	many	CASSLVGGDEQFF	TGCGCCAGCAGCTTGGTGGGGGGAGATGAGCAGTTCTTC
.	15	TRBV6-2/TRBV6-3	TRBJ1-1	.	CASSPRGGGETEAFF	TGTGCCAGCAGTCCCCGGGGAGGGGGGGAAACTGAAGCTTTCTTT
.	12	TRBV2	TRBJ2-7	many	CASSVTFYEQYF	TGTGCCAGCAGCGTGACTTTTTACGAGCAGTACTTC
.	15	TRBV29-1	TRBJ2-7	.	CSVEDSPGGTYEQYF	TGCAGCGTTGAAGACAGCCCAGGAGGCACCTACGAGCAGTACTTC
TRBD1	15	TRBV7-9	TRBJ1-4	many	CASSGTGGVNEKLFF	TGTGCCAGCAGCGGAACAGGGGGAGTTAATGAAAAACTGTTTTTT
.	13	TRBV5-1	TRBJ2-1	few	CASSPGYLGEQFF	TGCGCCAGCAGCCCCGGGTACCTTGGTGAGCAGTTCTTC
.	10	TRBV9	TRBJ2-1	.	CATGGDEQFF	TGTGCCACAGGCGGGGATGAGCAGTTCTTC
TRBD1	15	TRBV11-2	TRBJ2-7	many	CASSQYRGPSYEQYF	TGTGCCAGCAGCCAATACAGGGGGCCCTCCTACGAGCAGTACTTC
.	13	TRBV2	TRBJ2-5	few	CASEGVYQETQYF	TGTGCCAGCGAGGGGGTTTACCAAGAGACCCAGTACTTC
TRBD2	15	TRBV4-2	TRBJ2-5	few	CASSVSSGASETQYF	TGTGCCAGCAGCGTGTCCAGCGGGGCTTCAGAGACCCAGTACTTC
.	14	TRBV7-9	TRBJ2-7	many	CASSLAQGTDEQYF	TGTGCCAGCAGCTTAGCGCAGGGCACCGACGAGCAGTACTTC
.	13	TRBV14	TRBJ2-7	.	CASSQEYLNEQYF	TGTGCCAGCAGCCAAGAATATTTGAACGAGCAGTACTTC
TRBD1	16	TRBV18	TRBJ2-2	once	CASSPDRGALAGELFF	TGTGCCAGCTCACCAGACAGGGGAGCGTTGGCCGGGGAGCTGTTTTTT
.	12	TRBV7-9	TRBJ1-2	.	CASSFNLGHDTF	TGTGCCAGCAGCTTTAATCTCGGGCACGACACCTTC
TRBD1	16	TRBV15	TRBJ2-7	.	CATSRASGTGGYEQYF	TGTGCCACCAGCAGAGCCTCCGGGACAGGGGGCTACGAGCAGTACTTC
.	13	TRBV6-1	TRBJ2-2	.	CASFLRNTGELFF	TGTGCCAGCTTCCTCAGGAACACCGGGGAGCTGTTTTTT
.	12	TRBV6-6	TRBJ1-2	many	CATTESNYGYTF	TGTGCCACTACGGAGTCTAACTATGGCTACACCTTC
TRBD2	15	TRBV10-2	TRBJ2-3	few	CASSVYAGGKDTQYF	TGCGCCAGCAGTGTTTATGCGGGGGGGAAAGATACGCAGTATTTT
.	17	TRBV3-1	TRBJ1-4	.	CASTQQVPGTANEKLFF	TGTGCCAGCACCCAACAGGTCCCGGGAACAGCTAATGAAAAACTGTTTTTT
.	15	TRBV6-2/TRBV6-3	TRBJ1-5	few	CASSYLTGLGQPQHF	TGTGCCAGCAGTTACTTGACAGGTCTGGGCCAGCCCCAGCATTTT
.	11	TRBV6-2/TRBV6-3	TRBJ2-7	many	CASRLAYEQYF	TGTGCCAGCAGACTAGCCTACGAGCAGTACTTC